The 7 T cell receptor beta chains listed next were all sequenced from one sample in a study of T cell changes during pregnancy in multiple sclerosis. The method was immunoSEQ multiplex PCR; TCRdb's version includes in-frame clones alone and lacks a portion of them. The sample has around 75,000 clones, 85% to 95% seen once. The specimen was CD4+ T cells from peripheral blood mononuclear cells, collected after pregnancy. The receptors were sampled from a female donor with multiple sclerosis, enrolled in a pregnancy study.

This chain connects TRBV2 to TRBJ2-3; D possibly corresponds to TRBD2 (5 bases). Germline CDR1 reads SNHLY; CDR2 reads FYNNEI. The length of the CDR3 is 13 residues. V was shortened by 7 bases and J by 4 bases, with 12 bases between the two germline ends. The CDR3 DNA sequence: TGTGCCAGCAACCGGGGAGAGGCAGATACGCAGTATTTT. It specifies CASNRGEADTQYF. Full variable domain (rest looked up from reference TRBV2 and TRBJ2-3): EPEVTQTPSHQVTQMGQEVILRCVPISNHLYFYWYRQILGQKVEFLVSFYNNEISEKSEIFDDQFSVERPDGSNFTLKIRSTKLEDSAMYFCASNRGEADTQYFGPGTRLTVL.

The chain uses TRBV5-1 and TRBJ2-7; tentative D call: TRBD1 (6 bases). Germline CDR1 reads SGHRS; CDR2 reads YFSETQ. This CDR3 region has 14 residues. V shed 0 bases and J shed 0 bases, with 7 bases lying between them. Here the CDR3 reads CASSLDRASYEQYF. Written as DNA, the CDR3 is TGCGCCAGCAGCTTGGACAGGGCCTCCTACGAGCAGTACTTC.

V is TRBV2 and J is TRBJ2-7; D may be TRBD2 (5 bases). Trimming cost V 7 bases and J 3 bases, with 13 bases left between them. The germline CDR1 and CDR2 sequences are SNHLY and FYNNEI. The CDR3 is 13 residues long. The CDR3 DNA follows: TGTGCCAGCACCCAAGCGGCAGTCTACGAGCAGTACTTC. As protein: CASTQAAVYEQYF.

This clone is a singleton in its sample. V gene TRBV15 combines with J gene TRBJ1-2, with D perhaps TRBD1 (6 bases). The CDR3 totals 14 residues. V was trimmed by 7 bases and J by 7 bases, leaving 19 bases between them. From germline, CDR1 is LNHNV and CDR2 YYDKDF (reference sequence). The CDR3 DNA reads TGTGCCACCAATCGCGCTTCGGGGGGCGCTGGCTACACCTTC. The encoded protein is CATNRASGGAGYTF.

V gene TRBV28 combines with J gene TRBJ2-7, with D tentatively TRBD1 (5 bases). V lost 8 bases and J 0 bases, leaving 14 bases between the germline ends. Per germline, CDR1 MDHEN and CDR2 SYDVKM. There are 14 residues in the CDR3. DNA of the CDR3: TGTGCCAGCTGGGCAACAGGCCTCTCCTACGAGCAGTACTTC. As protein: CASWATGLSYEQYF.

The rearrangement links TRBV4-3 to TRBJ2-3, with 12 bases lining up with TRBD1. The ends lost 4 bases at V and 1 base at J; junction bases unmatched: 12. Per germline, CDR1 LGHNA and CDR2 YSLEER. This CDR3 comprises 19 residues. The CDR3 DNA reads TGCGCCAGCAGCCTAGTCCCGGGACAGGGGGCGTTGGGCACAGATACGCAGTATTTT. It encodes CASSLVPGQGALGTDTQYF.

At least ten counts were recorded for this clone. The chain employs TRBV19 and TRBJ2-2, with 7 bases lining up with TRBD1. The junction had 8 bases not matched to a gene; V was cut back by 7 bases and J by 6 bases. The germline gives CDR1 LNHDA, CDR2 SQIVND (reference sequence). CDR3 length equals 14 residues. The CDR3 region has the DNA TGTGCCAGTACAACAGGGGATATTCCCGGGGAGCTGTTTTTT. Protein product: CASTTGDIPGELFF. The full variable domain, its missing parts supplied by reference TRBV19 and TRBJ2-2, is DGGITQSPKYLFRKEGQNVTLSCEQNLNHDAMYWYRQDPGQGLRLIYYSQIVNDFQKGDIAEGYSVSREKKESFPLTVTSAQKNPTAFYLCASTTGDIPGELFFGEGSRLTVL.